Listed below are T cell receptor beta chains from one sample, sequenced in a study of blood T cell repertoires in COVID-19. The table came from immunoSEQ multiplex PCR; TCRdb's copy has only in-frame clones and leaves some out. The sample has around 200,000 clones; 80% to 90% are singletons. Material: PBMCs or T cells enriched from blood (not recorded which). These receptors all stem from a man aged 25-40 years who had recovered from COVID-19. The CDR3 runs from the conserved cysteine through the conserved F or W. The order of the fields is D gene, V gene, clone size, J gene, CDR3 protein, CDR3 DNA. D genes are given only for firm matches. Where a row states a size, it is once, few, many or the class of an expanded clone; other rows omit it.

TRBD1	TRBV6-6	NA	TRBJ2-1	CARHGTDYNEQFF	TGTGCCAGACATGGGACAGATTACAATGAGCAGTTCTTC
NA	TRBV28	once	TRBJ2-7	CASRRPGLAYEQYF	TGTGCCAGCAGAAGACCGGGACTTGCTTACGAGCAGTACTTC
TRBD2	TRBV5-1	NA	TRBJ2-3	CASSFPGLAGVRDTQYF	TGCGCCAGCAGCTTTCCGGGACTAGCGGGAGTGCGCGATACGCAGTATTTT
TRBD2	TRBV5-1	NA	TRBJ2-5	CASSLDGRGAGETQYF	TGCGCCAGCAGCTTGGACGGGAGGGGGGCCGGGGAGACCCAGTACTTC
NA	TRBV5-1	NA	TRBJ2-7	CASSLEWGLISYEQYF	TGCGCCAGCAGCTTGGAGTGGGGGCTAATTTCCTACGAGCAGTACTTC
TRBD1	TRBV24-1	NA	TRBJ1-1	CATQDRGLTEAFF	TGTGCCACCCAGGACAGGGGGCTCACTGAAGCTTTCTTT
NA	TRBV30	once	TRBJ1-2	CAWSPQGFYGYTF	TGTGCCTGGTCCCCCCAGGGTTTCTATGGCTACACCTTC
TRBD2	TRBV24-1	NA	TRBJ2-2	CATSELAGVTGELFF	TGTGCCACCAGTGAGCTAGCGGGGGTTACCGGGGAGCTGTTTTTT
NA	TRBV6-5	NA	TRBJ1-6	CASTTSRESPLHF	TGTGCCAGCACTACATCCAGGGAATCACCCCTCCACTTT
TRBD1	TRBV30	NA	TRBJ1-4	CAWSVIGQGAEKLFF	TGTGCCTGGAGTGTTATAGGACAGGGGGCTGAAAAACTGTTTTTT
TRBD1	TRBV18	NA	TRBJ1-6	CASSPGQVDYNSPLHF	TGTGCCAGCTCACCGGGACAGGTGGATTATAATTCACCCCTCCACTTT
TRBD2	TRBV6-2/TRBV6-3	NA	TRBJ2-7	CASSGLAGGPGEQYF	TGTGCCAGCAGTGGACTAGCGGGAGGGCCGGGGGAGCAGTACTTC
NA	TRBV7-9	NA	TRBJ1-5	CASSAWTDQPQHF	TGTGCCAGCAGCGCCTGGACAGATCAGCCCCAGCATTTT
NA	TRBV19	NA	TRBJ1-2	CASGRGWYGYTF	TGTGCCAGTGGCAGGGGTTGGTATGGCTACACCTTC
TRBD1	TRBV29-1	NA	TRBJ2-3	CSVDQTGTDTQYF	TGCAGCGTTGATCAGACAGGGACAGATACGCAGTATTTT
TRBD1	TRBV2	NA	TRBJ1-2	CASSESGQAYGYTF	TGTGCCAGCAGTGAATCCGGACAGGCGTATGGCTACACCTTC
TRBD2	TRBV27	NA	TRBJ2-7	CASSFFSAGAYEQYF	TGTGCCAGCAGTTTCTTTTCAGCGGGAGCCTACGAGCAGTACTTC
NA	TRBV10-1	NA	TRBJ2-3	CASSERGATDTQYF	TGCGCCAGCAGTGAGAGGGGCGCCACAGATACGCAGTATTTT
NA	TRBV6-5	few	TRBJ1-6	CASSYSRLASPLHF	TGTGCCAGCAGTTACTCAAGGCTAGCCTCACCCCTCCACTTT
NA	TRBV7-9	NA	TRBJ1-4	CASTRQGTNEKLFF	TGTGCCAGCACCCGTCAGGGTACTAATGAAAAACTGTTTTTT
NA	TRBV15	NA	TRBJ2-2	CATSVAGYTGELFF	TGTGCCACCAGCGTGGCAGGCTACACCGGGGAGCTGTTTTTT
NA	TRBV19	NA	TRBJ2-2	CASSLWARVNTGELFF	TGTGCCAGTAGTTTGTGGGCCAGGGTGAACACCGGGGAGCTGTTTTTT
TRBD1	TRBV7-8	once	TRBJ2-6	CASSLARWRTGEVSGANVLTF	TGTGCCAGCAGCTTAGCAAGGTGGAGGACAGGCGAAGTCTCTGGGGCCAACGTCCTGACTTTC
TRBD1	TRBV18	few	TRBJ1-2	CASSQSQGASGYTF	TGTGCCAGCTCACAATCGCAGGGGGCATCTGGCTACACCTTC
TRBD2	TRBV30	NA	TRBJ2-1	CAWSNGRARNEQFF	TGTGCCTGGAGTAACGGGAGGGCCAGAAATGAGCAGTTCTTC
TRBD2	TRBV18	NA	TRBJ2-5	CASSPRREVYETQYF	TGTGCCAGCTCACCTAGGCGGGAGGTGTATGAGACCCAGTACTTC
NA	TRBV5-1	NA	TRBJ2-3	CASSLASGPGYTDTQYF	TGCGCCAGCAGCTTGGCTTCAGGCCCCGGTTACACAGATACGCAGTATTTT
NA	TRBV5-1	NA	TRBJ2-1	CASSFEGSSSYNEQFF	TGCGCCAGCAGCTTTGAGGGAAGTAGCTCCTACAATGAGCAGTTCTTC
NA	TRBV27	NA	TRBJ1-3	CASSLGPRISFLSGNTIYF	TGTGCCAGCAGTTTAGGGCCAAGGATTAGTTTTCTATCTGGAAACACCATATATTTT
NA	TRBV12-3/TRBV12-4	NA	TRBJ2-5	CASSFVRGETQYF	TGTGCCAGCAGTTTCGTCAGGGGAGAGACCCAGTACTTC
NA	TRBV6-5	NA	TRBJ2-7	CASSSSGVSYEQYF	TGTGCCAGCAGTAGCTCAGGGGTCTCCTACGAGCAGTACTTC
TRBD1	TRBV5-4	NA	TRBJ2-7	CASSPTGTEQYF	TGTGCCAGCAGCCCGACAGGGACCGAGCAGTACTTC
TRBD1	TRBV4-1	NA	TRBJ2-7	CASSLSGTGSYEQYF	TGCGCCAGCAGCCTCTCCGGGACAGGGTCCTACGAGCAGTACTTC
TRBD2	TRBV16	NA	TRBJ2-7	CASSQGRVGRIKSYEQYF	TGTGCCAGCAGCCAAGGGAGGGTAGGGAGGATCAAAAGCTACGAGCAGTACTTC
TRBD1	TRBV29-1	once	TRBJ1-1	CSVSPGGKGTEAFF	TGCAGCGTTTCTCCAGGGGGCAAAGGCACTGAAGCTTTCTTT
NA	TRBV9	NA	TRBJ1-1	CASSPGTPNTEAFF	TGTGCCAGCAGCCCCGGGACACCGAACACTGAAGCTTTCTTT
TRBD2	TRBV9	NA	TRBJ2-1	CASSVGLAGLYNEQFF	TGTGCCAGCAGCGTAGGTTTAGCGGGACTTTACAATGAGCAGTTCTTC
TRBD2	TRBV5-1	NA	TRBJ2-5	CASSLGLAGPQETQYF	TGCGCCAGCAGCTTGGGACTAGCGGGGCCCCAAGAGACCCAGTACTTC
NA	TRBV4-2	NA	TRBJ2-7	CASSQPGATGNEQYF	TGTGCCAGCAGCCAACCAGGGGCTACGGGGAACGAGCAGTACTTC
TRBD1	TRBV29-1	NA	TRBJ2-3	CSAPTGVTDTQYF	TGCAGCGCCCCGACAGGGGTTACAGATACGCAGTATTTT
TRBD2	TRBV19	NA	TRBJ2-1	CASSMEVAGGGDEQFF	TGTGCCAGTAGTATGGAAGTAGCGGGGGGCGGGGATGAGCAGTTCTTC
TRBD1	TRBV6-5	NA	TRBJ1-4	CASSRDSLLEKLFF	TGTGCCAGCAGTCGGGACAGCCTATTAGAAAAACTGTTTTTT
TRBD1	TRBV2	NA	TRBJ1-2	CASQDRGQYGYTF	TGTGCCAGCCAGGACAGGGGACAATATGGCTACACCTTC
TRBD1	TRBV2	NA	TRBJ2-5	CASSEWTGGETQYF	TGTGCCAGCAGTGAGTGGACAGGGGGGGAGACCCAGTACTTC
NA	TRBV15	NA	TRBJ2-3	CATSTEGYRPGQRDGLQYF	TGTGCCACCAGCACAGAAGGATACCGGCCAGGACAGCGGGATGGGTTGCAGTATTTT
TRBD1	TRBV6-5	NA	TRBJ1-6	CASTPRQGNSPLHF	TGTGCCAGCACCCCAAGACAGGGTAATTCACCCCTCCACTTT